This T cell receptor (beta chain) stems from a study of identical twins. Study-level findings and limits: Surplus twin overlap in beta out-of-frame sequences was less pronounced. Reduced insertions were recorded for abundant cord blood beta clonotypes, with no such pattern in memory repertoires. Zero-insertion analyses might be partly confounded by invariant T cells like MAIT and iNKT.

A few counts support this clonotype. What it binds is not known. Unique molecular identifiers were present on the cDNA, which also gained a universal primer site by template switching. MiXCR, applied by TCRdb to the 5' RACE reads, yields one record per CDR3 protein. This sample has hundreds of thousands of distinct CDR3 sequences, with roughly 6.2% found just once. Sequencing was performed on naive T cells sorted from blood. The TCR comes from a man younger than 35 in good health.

The CDR3 nucleotides are TGCAGTGCCCATAGGACCGATAACTATGGCTACACCTTC. This gives the protein CSAHRTDNYGYTF. This chain joins TRBV20-1 and TRBJ1-2; D unresolved. Looked up from germline, CDR1 is DFQATT and CDR2 is SNEGSKA (reference sequence). Between the trimmed V and J ends, which lost 6 bases and 1 base, there was a span of 12 bases. There are 13 residues in the CDR3.